This entry is about one TCR beta chain. The sample belongs to a study of blood T cell repertoires in COVID-19. Overall study: Samples of COVID-19 (acute and convalescent) were obtained from the United States, Italy and Spain.

Assay used: immunoSEQ multiplex PCR; TCRdb lists only in-frame clones, some missing. This sample has 45,000 or so clones, with around 82% found just once. V dropped 6 bases and J dropped 15; count of bases not matched to a gene: 13. The V gene's germline CDR1 is MDHEN and CDR2 SYDVKM. The CDR3 is 13 amino acids. This sequence originates from a woman aged 70 to 79 with acute or convalescent COVID-19. The chain carries TRBV28 and TRBJ2-3; 9 nucleotides line up with TRBD2. Sequencing was done on a sample of peripheral blood. The CDR3 region has the DNA TGTGCCAGCAGAAAGACAGGGACTAGCTTGCAATATTTT. This translates into CASRKTGTSLQYF.